The 17 T cell receptor beta chains below were found in one sample sequenced in a study of Graves' ophthalmopathy and Graves' hyperthyroidism. Amplifying from RNA transcripts, the study obtained TCR beta CDR3 regions. HTBI primers were used in a first-round RT-PCR, which preceded a second-round multiplex PCR. TCRdb called the multiplex PCR reads again in MiXCR, with one record for every CDR3 protein. In the table there are some 750,000 distinct CDR3 sequences, 35% to 50% of which are singletons. What was sequenced was peripheral blood. The receptors shown here come from an adult man with Graves' ophthalmopathy.

At least ten counts were recorded for this clonotype. The chain couples TRBV29-1 to TRBJ2-2, with 7 nucleotides matching TRBD1. CDR3 length: 12 amino acids. Germline CDR1 and CDR2: SQVTM and ANQGSEA. Unmatched junction bases numbered 5, after V lost 6 bases and J lost 7 bases. CDR3 protein: CSVGTADGELFF. DNA of the CDR3: TGCAGCGTCGGGACAGCGGACGGGGAGCTGTTTTTT.

This clonotype appeared many times. This rearrangement joins TRBV29-1 to TRBJ2-7, with D perhaps assigned TRBD1 or TRBD2 (5 bases each). This CDR3 is 12 amino acids long. Trimming took 6 bases from V and 5 from J, leaving 14 bases between them. Germline V gene data show CDR1 as SQVTM and CDR2 as ANQGSEA. This CDR3 is CSVTGTTDEQYF. In DNA form, the CDR3 reads TGCAGCGTGACCGGGACGACGGACGAGCAGTACTTC.

This clonotype showed up just a few times. The chain combines TRBV20-1 with TRBJ2-5; D perhaps matches TRBD1 (6 bases). Deletions cut 6 bases from V and 2 bases from J, with 13 bases between. The germline gives CDR1 DFQATT, CDR2 SNEGSKA (reference sequence). The CDR3 is 13 residues long. CDR3 amino acids: CSAFEGVQETQYF. CDR3 DNA: TGCAGTGCGTTTGAGGGGGTACAAGAGACCCAGTACTTC.

The table lists this clonotype with many counts. V gene TRBV6-5 combines with J gene TRBJ1-1; tentatively, D is TRBD1 (5 bases). The CDR3 covers 12 residues. V lost 9 bases and J 1 base, leaving 9 bases between the germline ends. Germline CDR1 reads MNHEY; CDR2 reads SVGAGI. Here the CDR3 DNA reads TGTGCCAGTGGGGCAGGGAACACTGAAGCTTTCTTT. It encodes CASGAGNTEAFF.

Many counts were recorded for this clonotype. The chain carries TRBV15 and TRBJ1-5; 7 bases agree with TRBD1. Unmatched junction bases numbered 5, after V lost 3 bases and J lost 3 bases. CDR1 LNHNV and CDR2 YYDKDF come from the germline V gene (reference sequence). CDR3 length equals 15 residues. Here the CDR3 reads CATSSRQGVNQPQHF. The CDR3 DNA is TGTGCCACCAGCAGTAGACAGGGAGTCAATCAGCCCCAGCATTTT.

The chain has TRBV14 and TRBJ2-2; D unresolved. The CDR3 has 13 residues. Germline CDR1 is SGHDN and CDR2 is FVKESK. Trimming left V 3 bases short and J 7 bases short, with 9 bases between. As DNA, the CDR3 is TGTGCCAGCAGCCAGGAGATTCTCGGGGAGCTGTTTTTT. Amino acids: CASSQEILGELFF.

This clonotype was detected a few times. J is TRBJ2-2 and V is TRBV7-2, with 9 bases lining up with TRBD2. V was clipped by 3 bases and J by 6 bases; unmatched bases: 8. The germline CDR1 and CDR2 sequences are SGHTA and FQGNSA. CDR3 size: 16 residues. The CDR3 is CASSFSSSGMAGELFF. CDR3 sequence (DNA): TGTGCCAGCAGCTTTAGTTCTAGCGGGATGGCCGGGGAGCTGTTTTTT.

V and J are TRBV6-4 and TRBJ1-2; D possibly corresponds to TRBD1 (5 bases). The CDR3 loop spans 15 amino acids. Germline loops: CDR1 MRHNA, CDR2 SNTAGT. V was clipped by 5 bases and J by 5 bases, with 18 bases between them. The DNA of the CDR3 is TGTGCCAGCAGTACCGACAGCTCACGTGTTTATGGCTACACCTTC. It specifies CASSTDSSRVYGYTF.

Of note for this clonotype: A much larger clone is a single base away; this may be a read error. The chain couples TRBV29-1 to TRBJ2-7; D not resolved. The CDR3 totals 13 residues. Trimming left V 5 bases short and J 0 bases short, with 11 bases between. CDR1 SQVTM and CDR2 ANQGSEA come from the germline V gene. DNA of the CDR3: TGCAGCGTTACCCAGGTTAGCTCCTACGAGCAGTACTTC. Translation gives CSVTQVSSYEQYF.

This chain connects TRBV20-1 to TRBJ2-7; 12 bases map to TRBD1. Germline CDR1 and CDR2: DFQATT and SNEGSKA (reference sequence). V gave up 1 base and J gave up 9 bases; unmatched junction bases: 10. The CDR3 extends over 15 amino acids. The CDR3 sequence is CSARGRGTGGAGQYF. The CDR3 DNA follows: TGCAGTGCTAGAGGTCGCGGGACAGGGGGCGCCGGGCAGTACTTC.

The genes are TRBV10-3 and TRBJ2-7, with 8 bases matching TRBD2. Germline V CDR1 and CDR2: ENHRY, SYGVKD. The CDR3 is 14 amino acids. The V and J ends lost 10 bases and 1 base, in that order; junction bases with no gene match: 9. The CDR3 reads CASTLPGGSYEQYF. In DNA, the CDR3 is TGTGCCAGCACATTGCCGGGGGGGTCCTACGAGCAGTACTTC.

This chain connects TRBV4-3 to TRBJ1-2; D unresolved. The CDR3 loop spans 13 amino acids. Per the germline V gene, CDR1 is LGHNA and CDR2 is YSLEER. Trimming removed 4 bases at V and 9 bases at J, with 15 bases between. The CDR3 here is CASSLHGDIRYTF. The CDR3 DNA reads as TGCGCCAGCAGCCTTCATGGAGACATACGCTACACCTTC.

In regard to this clonotype: A read error is likely, as this CDR3 ends without the conserved phenylalanine or tryptophan. The rearrangement links TRBV7-8 to TRBJ2-7, with 9 bases lining up with TRBD1. V gave up 5 bases and J gave up 0 bases; unmatched junction bases: 8. Germline V gives CDR1 SGHVS, CDR2 FQNEAQ. There are 16 residues in the CDR3. For the CDR3, the DNA is TGTGCCAGCAGCCTTGGGGGGGGACAGGGCTCCTACGAGCAGTACCTC. Protein: CASSLGGGQGSYEQYL.

The genes are TRBV14 and TRBJ2-5; 10 bases fit TRBD2. The CDR3 runs to 12 residues. The V segment lost 5 bases and the J segment 14 bases; nucleotides outside the gene matches: 8. Germline CDR1 SGHDN, CDR2 FVKESK. The chain's CDR3 is CASSALAGEPYF. CDR3 nucleotide sequence: TGTGCCAGCAGCGCCCTAGCGGGAGAACCCTACTTC.

The chain links TRBV11-2 to TRBJ2-7; 9 bases map to TRBD2. Germline CDR1 SGHAT, CDR2 FQNNGV. This CDR3 has 15 amino acids. V lost 4 bases to trimming and J lost 6 bases; unmatched junction nucleotides: 10. The DNA of the CDR3 is TGTGCCAGCAGCTCCTCGGGACTAGCTAACGCCGAGCAGTACTTC. Encoded protein: CASSSSGLANAEQYF.

This clonotype came up many times. This chain connects TRBV7-3 to TRBJ2-7; possible D gene TRBD2, 6 bases. Germline V gene sequence: CDR1 SGHTA, CDR2 FQGTGA. V lost 5 bases and J lost 4, with 12 bases in between. The length of the CDR3 is 13 residues. The CDR3 sequence: CASSALEGYEQYF. In DNA form, the CDR3 reads TGTGCCAGCAGCGCGTTGGAGGGTTACGAGCAGTACTTC. The variable domain in full, completed from reference TRBV7-3 and TRBJ2-7, reads GAGVSQTPSNKVTEKGKYVELRCDPISGHTALYWYRQSLGQGPEFLIYFQGTGAADDSGLPNDRFFAVRPEGSVSTLKIQRTERGDSAVYLCASSALEGYEQYFGPGTRLTVT.

There are many counts of this clonotype. The chain links TRBV2 to TRBJ1-2, with 9 bases that match TRBD1. Germline assignment: CDR1 SNHLY and CDR2 FYNNEI. Germline trimming cut 5 bases from V and 4 bases from J; bases unmatched to any gene: 5. CDR3 size: 14 residues. The CDR3 is CASSTGQGTYGYTF. CDR3 nucleotide sequence: TGTGCCAGCAGTACGGGACAGGGTACCTATGGCTACACCTTC.